The 31 T cell receptor beta chains presented below share a single source sample, sequenced in a study of T cells in Graves' hyperthyroidism and ophthalmopathy (dated by TCRdb to the late 2010s). Library construction relied on multiplex PCR. TCRdb names Illumina HiSeq 2000 as the instrument used. The TCR beta CDR3 regions were amplified from RNA transcripts. A first-round RT-PCR of the TCR CDR3 used the HTBI primer set with the Qiagen OneStep RT-PCR kit. Using fastp at Q25 and MiXCR, TCRdb reprocessed the public reads and kept productive beta chains. One record per CDR3 amino acid sequence lists the most common genes and DNA. The sample records about 770,000 distinct CDR3 sequences, around 20% of which are singletons. The ten largest clones add up to approximately 15% of the sample. Sequenced sample: blood. These TCRs come from a woman in her fifties or sixties with Graves' hyperthyroidism that later progressed to Graves' ophthalmopathy.

At least ten counts were recorded for this clonotype. This chain connects TRBV11-2 to TRBJ1-6; D gene unclear. Germline values: CDR1 SGHAT, CDR2 FQNNGV. The CDR3 runs 15 residues. Trimming left V 0 bases short and J 8 bases short, with 11 bases between. CDR3 residues: CASSLDSRWDSPLHF. The DNA of the CDR3 is TGTGCCAGCAGCTTAGACAGCAGGTGGGATTCACCCCTCCACTTT. Filled out from reference TRBV11-2 and TRBJ1-6, the complete variable domain reads EAGVAQSPRYKIIEKRQSVAFWCNPISGHATLYWYQQILGQGPKLLIQFQNNGVVDDSQLPKDRFSAERLKGVDSTLKIQPAKLEDSAVYLCASSLDSRWDSPLHFGNGTRLTVT.

This clonotype occurred many times. This chain links TRBV4-1 with TRBJ2-3, with D uncertain. In germline, CDR1 is MGHRA, CDR2 YSYEKL. Trimming removed 0 bases at V and 0 bases at J, with 4 bases between. This CDR3 is built from 14 residues. The CDR3 reads CASSQERSTDTQYF. In DNA form, the CDR3 reads TGCGCCAGCAGCCAAGAGAGAAGCACAGATACGCAGTATTTT.

This clonotype has a handful of counts. The chain recombines TRBV11-2 with TRBJ2-2; D is ambiguous. The CDR3 is 14 residues long. Germline V CDR1 and CDR2: SGHAT, FQNNGV. The V gene lost 5 bases and the J gene lost 4 bases, with 11 bases spanning the gap. The CDR3 spells CASSRGRSTGELFF. CDR3 DNA sequence: TGTGCCAGCAGCCGAGGACGGAGCACCGGGGAGCTGTTTTTT.

This CDR3 is CASSIAGVGSSNQPQHF. In nucleotides, the CDR3 is TGTGCCAGTAGTATCGCGGGGGTAGGGTCTAGCAATCAGCCCCAGCATTTT. The chain carries TRBV19 and TRBJ1-5, with D possibly matching TRBD1 (5 bases). The V and J ends lost 3 bases and 0 bases respectively, with 15 bases between them. The CDR3 is 17 residues long. The germline V gene has CDR1 LNHDA and CDR2 SQIVND (reference sequence).

The CDR3 bases are TGCAGCGTTGCCCTCGGAGGAGGGATCGCGTACACCGGGGAGCTGTTTTTT. It translates to CSVALGGGIAYTGELFF. The V and J genes are TRBV29-1 and TRBJ2-2; tentatively, D is TRBD2 (6 bases). This CDR3 comprises 17 residues. Trimming took 4 bases from V and 3 from J, leaving 21 bases between them. The germline gives CDR1 SQVTM, CDR2 ANQGSEA.

This clonotype came up a few times. The rearrangement links TRBV7-4 to TRBJ1-5; D may be TRBD1 (5 bases). Trimming shortened V by 1 base and J by 0 bases, and 16 bases separated the two germline ends. Germline V gene data show CDR1 as SGHVT and CDR2 as SQSDAQ. This CDR3 contains 18 residues. CDR3 coding DNA: TGTGCCAGCAGCTTAGAATTCAGGGTGAGCTATAGCAATCAGCCCCAGCATTTT. It yields the protein CASSLEFRVSYSNQPQHF.

The chain combines TRBV6-6 with TRBJ1-4; TRBD1 aligns across 10 bases. J was trimmed by 4 bases and V by 0 bases; bases with no gene match: 5. This CDR3 comprises 17 residues. CDR1 and CDR2 (germline): MNHNY, SVGAGI (reference sequence). The CDR3 nucleotides are TGTGCCAGCAGTTACTCCATGGGGGACAGGGGTAATGAAAAACTGTTTTTT. This gives the protein CASSYSMGDRGNEKLFF.

CDR3 sequence (DNA): TGCAGTGCTATTGGGAGGTTGGCAGATACGCAGTATTTT. Amino acids: CSAIGRLADTQYF. The J gene is TRBJ2-3, the V gene TRBV20-1; D possibly corresponds to TRBD2 (6 bases). V lost 4 bases to trimming and J lost 4 bases, with 12 bases between them. The length of the CDR3 is 13 residues. Germline V gene sequence: CDR1 DFQATT, CDR2 SNEGSKA (reference sequence).

The chain recombines TRBV29-1 with TRBJ1-2; 9 bases map to TRBD1. Germline V gene lookup returns CDR1 SQVTM and CDR2 ANQGSEA. There are 16 residues in the CDR3. V gave up 5 bases and J gave up 8 bases; unmatched junction bases: 18. The CDR3 region is CSVLSGRGTGIGGYTF. The CDR3 DNA reads as TGCAGCGTTCTATCCGGTCGGGGGACAGGGATCGGGGGCTACACCTTC.

CDR3 DNA sequence: TGTGCCAGCAGTGAGACTAGCGGGGGGGGTGATGAGCAGTTCTTC. Translation: CASSETSGGGDEQFF. This chain connects TRBV6-1 to TRBJ2-1; 14 positions match TRBD2. V trimming: 3 bases; J trimming: 8 bases; junction bases outside the gene matches: 3. Germline V gene sequence: CDR1 MNHNS, CDR2 SASEGT. CDR3 size: 15 residues.

This clonotype was seen only a few times. J is TRBJ2-7 and V is TRBV2; 8 nucleotides align to TRBD1. The CDR3 has 14 residues. Germline-derived CDR1 and CDR2 are SNHLY and FYNNEI. The V gene end was trimmed by 6 bases and the J gene end by 6 bases; junction bases not matched to a gene: 10. For the CDR3, the DNA is TGTGCCAGCAGGATGACAGGGGTGGGACGCGAGCAGTACTTC. Its protein is CASRMTGVGREQYF.

This clonotype occurred many times. This chain connects TRBV30 to TRBJ2-1; D possibly uses TRBD1 or TRBD2 (5 bases each). CDR1 and CDR2 from the germline V gene are GTSNPN and SVGIG (reference sequence). The CDR3 is made up of 12 amino acids. Trimming cost V 3 bases and J 12 bases, with 15 bases left between them. The CDR3 loop reads CAWRTTGGGQFF. The CDR3 DNA follows: TGTGCCTGGAGAACTACTGGGGGTGGGCAGTTCTTC. The full variable domain, with the rest looked up from reference TRBV30 and TRBJ2-1, is SQTIHQWPATLVQPVGSPLSLECTVEGTSNPNLYWYRQAAGRGLQLLFYSVGIGQISSEVPQNLSASRPQDRQFILSSKKLLLSDSGFYLCAWRTTGGGQFFGPGTRLTVL.

The chain joins TRBV28 to TRBJ2-1; D possibly matches TRBD1 or TRBD2 (6 bases each). Trimming took 5 bases from V and 4 from J, leaving 15 bases between them. In germline, CDR1 is MDHEN, CDR2 SYDVKM. CDR3 length: 15 residues. CDR3 sequence reads: CASSPLTGTYNEQFF. Written as DNA, the CDR3 is TGTGCCAGCAGTCCATTAACAGGGACTTACAATGAGCAGTTCTTC. Supplemented by reference TRBV28 and TRBJ2-1, the full variable domain reads DVKVTQSSRYLVKRTGEKVFLECVQDMDHENMFWYRQDPGLGLRLIYFSYDVKMKEKGDIPEGYSVSREKKERFSLILESASTNQTSMYLCASSPLTGTYNEQFFGPGTRLTVL.

This clonotype appeared many times. At one end, the junction sequence differs from germline, possibly due to a read error. This rearrangement joins TRBV5-1 to TRBJ2-2; D unclear. The CDR3 sequence is 15 residues long. Germline CDR1 reads SGHRS; CDR2 reads YFSETQ. CDR3 DNA: TGTGCCAGCAGTTTAGGCAGGACGAACACCGGGGAGCTGTTTTTT. Protein: CASSLGRTNTGELFF. Using reference TRBV5-1 and TRBJ2-2 for the parts outside the CDR3, the full variable domain is KAGVTQTPRYLIKTRGQQVTLSCSPISGHRSVSWYQQTPGQGLQFLFEYFSETQRNKGNFPGRFSGRQFSNSRSEMNVSTLELGDSALYLCASSLGRTNTGELFFGEGSRLTVL.

This clonotype has ten or more counts. The chain couples TRBV12-3 or TRBV12-4 to TRBJ2-2; no clear D. This CDR3 has 14 residues. V lost 3 bases to trimming and J lost 6 bases, with 11 bases between them. The CDR3 loop is CASSFFRTSGELFF. As DNA, the CDR3 is TGTGCCAGCAGTTTTTTCCGGACGTCCGGGGAGCTGTTTTTT.

This clonotype was recorded at least ten times. The V and J genes are TRBV13 and TRBJ1-6; a weak D match, TRBD1 (6 bases). Trimming removed 6 bases at V and 8 bases at J, with 14 bases between. CDR3 length: 14 amino acids. Germline V lookup: CDR1 PRHDT, CDR2 FYEKMQ (reference sequence). As DNA, the CDR3 is TGTGCCAGCAGACCGGGACAAGGGGATTCACCCCTCCACTTT. Encoded protein: CASRPGQGDSPLHF.

V usage is TRBV10-2 and J usage is TRBJ2-5; 9 positions agree with TRBD2. From germline, CDR1 is WSHSY and CDR2 SAAADI. CDR3 length: 15 residues. The V and J ends lost 2 bases and 3 bases, in that order; junction bases with no gene match: 4. CDR3 DNA: TGCGCCAGCAGTGAGGTTGGCGGGGGGGAAGAGACCCAGTACTTC. Translated, it gives CASSEVGGGEETQYF.

This clonotype appeared a few times. V gene TRBV14 combines with J gene TRBJ1-1, with D unresolved. V was pared by 1 base and J by 5 bases, with 17 bases between. The CDR3 runs to 16 residues. Germline V CDR1 and CDR2: SGHDN, FVKESK. The CDR3 DNA reads TGTGCCAGCAGCCAAGTTCGGCTTAAGCCGAGGACTGAAGCTTTCTTT. Amino acids: CASSQVRLKPRTEAFF.

This clonotype was observed many times. The chain combines TRBV11-3 with TRBJ2-1; D is uncertain. Germline CDR1 SGHNT, CDR2 YENEEA. V lost 5 bases and J lost 8, with 13 bases in between. The CDR3 runs to 13 residues. CDR3 in amino acids: CASSQNSLYEQFF. The CDR3 DNA reads TGTGCCAGCAGCCAGAACTCGCTGTATGAGCAGTTCTTC.

This clonotype was detected ten times or more. The chain combines TRBV20-1 with TRBJ2-7; unclear D gene. V lost 0 bases to trimming and J lost 3 bases, with 18 bases between them. Per the germline V gene, CDR1 is DFQATT and CDR2 is SNEGSKA (reference sequence). There are 16 residues in the CDR3. DNA of the CDR3: TGCAGTGCTAGAGAGATCCCGGTACGGAGACACTACGAGCAGTACTTC. Translating gives CSAREIPVRRHYEQYF.

V usage is TRBV15 and J usage is TRBJ2-3; D unclear. This CDR3 has 15 residues. Germline V gives CDR1 LNHNV, CDR2 YYDKDF (reference sequence). The germline V and J ends were trimmed by 3 bases and 3 bases, with 13 bases remaining between them. The CDR3 loop is CATSSNNLATDTQYF. DNA of the CDR3: TGTGCCACCAGCAGCAACAACCTCGCGACAGATACGCAGTATTTT.

This clonotype was detected a few times. This chain's CDR3 is CASSQQATDTQYF. The DNA of the CDR3 is TGCGCCAGCAGCCAACAGGCCACAGATACGCAGTATTTT. The gene calls are TRBV4-1 and TRBJ2-3; no clear D. This CDR3 is built from 13 residues. V shed 2 bases and J shed 2 bases, with 5 bases lying between them. Germline CDR1 and CDR2: MGHRA and YSYEKL.

The genes are TRBV5-1 and TRBJ1-5; D call uncertain. Deletions cut 0 bases from V and 2 bases from J, with 6 bases between. This CDR3 has 14 residues. CDR1 SGHRS and CDR2 YFSETQ come from the germline V gene. Written as DNA, the CDR3 is TGCGCCAGCAGCTTGGAACCGGGCAATCAGCCCCAGCATTTT. Translated, it gives CASSLEPGNQPQHF.

This clonotype was observed many times. The chain employs TRBV7-9 and TRBJ1-1; perhaps TRBD1 as D (5 bases). Per the germline V gene, CDR1 is SEHNR and CDR2 is FQNEAQ (reference sequence). The CDR3 loop spans 15 amino acids. The germline V and J ends were trimmed by 4 bases and 3 bases, with 15 bases remaining between them. This CDR3 reads CASSYLGAVHTEAFF. The CDR3 DNA reads TGTGCCAGCAGCTACCTCGGGGCGGTACACACTGAAGCTTTCTTT. Together with reference TRBV7-9 and TRBJ1-1, the CDR3 gives the full variable domain: DTGVSQNPRHKITKRGQNVTFRCDPISEHNRLYWYRQTLGQGPEFLTYFQNEAQLEKSRLLSDRFSAERPKGSFSTLEIQRTEQGDSAMYLCASSYLGAVHTEAFFGQGTRLTVV.

This clonotype was detected a few times. V and J are TRBV5-5 and TRBJ1-4, with unresolved D. Germline assignment: CDR1 SGHKS and CDR2 YYEKEE (reference sequence). With 4 bases removed from V and 7 bases from J, the gap between germline ends came to 23 bases. There are 17 residues in the CDR3. CDR3 loop: CASSPLQRPQLGEKLFF. The CDR3, as DNA: TGTGCCAGCAGCCCACTTCAAAGGCCGCAGCTCGGTGAAAAACTGTTTTTT.

The chain is built from TRBV24-1 and TRBJ2-2; 9 nucleotides align to TRBD1. Germline CDR1 KGHDR, CDR2 SFDVKD. The V gene end was trimmed by 7 bases and the J gene end by 2 bases; junction bases not matched to a gene: 7. This CDR3 has 16 residues. DNA for the CDR3: TGTGCCACCAGCCCAGCGGGACAGGGCAACACCGGGGAGCTGTTTTTT. Translating it yields CATSPAGQGNTGELFF.

The rearrangement links TRBV11-2 to TRBJ1-2; 8 positions match TRBD1. The CDR3 has 15 amino acids. The V segment lost 5 bases and the J segment 8 bases; nucleotides outside the gene matches: 13. From germline, CDR1 is SGHAT and CDR2 FQNNGV. CDR3 residues: CASSIGQGVPRGYTF. The CDR3 nucleotides read TGTGCCAGCAGCATCGGACAGGGAGTCCCTCGCGGCTACACCTTC.

Ten or more counts support this clonotype. This chain links TRBV7-9 with TRBJ1-4, with D hard to call. There are 12 residues in the CDR3. From germline, CDR1 is SEHNR and CDR2 FQNEAQ (reference sequence). Trimming removed 8 bases at V and 7 bases at J, with 11 bases between. CDR3 coding DNA: TGTGCCAGCTCCCTTGGACGTGAAAAACTGTTTTTT. Translated: CASSLGREKLFF. Based on the CDR3 plus reference TRBV7-9 and TRBJ1-4, the full variable domain is DTGVSQNPRHKITKRGQNVTFRCDPISEHNRLYWYRQTLGQGPEFLTYFQNEAQLEKSRLLSDRFSAERPKGSFSTLEIQRTEQGDSAMYLCASSLGREKLFFGSGTQLSVL.

This clonotype was observed a few times. The J gene is TRBJ1-2, the V gene TRBV2; 8 nucleotides align to TRBD1. Unmatched junction bases numbered 8, after V lost 1 base and J lost 4 bases. There are 16 residues in the CDR3. Germline loops: CDR1 SNHLY, CDR2 FYNNEI. CDR3 sequence: CASSEVWGQVSYGYTF. In nucleotides, the CDR3 is TGTGCCAGCAGTGAAGTTTGGGGACAGGTCTCCTATGGCTACACCTTC.

This rearrangement joins TRBV5-8 to TRBJ2-3, with a tentative D call TRBD2 (8 bases). The ends were cut back, 1 base at V and 5 bases at J, with 29 bases in the middle. The CDR3 totals 20 residues. In germline, CDR1 is SGHTS, CDR2 YDEGEE. As DNA, the CDR3 is TGTGCCAGCAGCTTGTCTCGGGACAGAGTAACCGGGGGGGCCGTAGATACGCAGTATTTT. Amino acids: CASSLSRDRVTGGAVDTQYF.

The chain is built from TRBV19 and TRBJ1-5; no reliable D call. CDR1 is LNHDA, CDR2 SQIVND, per germline (reference sequence). V lost 7 bases and J lost 1, with 11 bases in between. This CDR3 is 14 amino acids long. CDR3 sequence reads: CASTGLSSNQPQHF. CDR3 sequence (DNA): TGTGCCAGTACCGGCTTATCGAGCAATCAGCCCCAGCATTTT.